The entry that follows covers one TCR beta chain sequence. This clonotype has a count of ten or more. Its antigen remains undetermined. No much larger clone is present one base from it, and per-base qualities are unavailable. The CDR3 starts with the cysteine, ends with the phenylalanine, and has 13 residues. Kept here is only the CDR3 DNA, which spans 39 bases and is read in frame from base 1. For CDR1 and CDR2, the germline V gene lists SGHVS and FNYEAQ. V is shortened by 0 bases, J by 7 bases, and the region joining them spans 7 bases. Library preparation was by multiplex PCR. Sequencing instrument: Illumina HiSeq 4000. CDR3 regions were amplified by Arm-PCR with iRepertoire HTBI primers to construct TCR beta libraries. PCR products were gel purified before sequencing. Per the original workflow: Across samples, 60 to 80 TRBV and over 11 TRBJ segments were identified and used for gene usage analysis of CDR3 amino acid clonotypes. COPE and FqMerger were used to merge the filtered high-quality paired reads into contigs. BLAST was used to align contigs to the IMGT TRBV, TRBD and TRBJ reference genes, and CDR3 was defined following IMGT. Any clonotype with a frequency above 0.1% was counted as a highly expanded clone. Shannon entropy was used to measure repertoire diversity, and the Gini coefficient was used to measure V-J evenness. Clonotypes shared by more than one individual were considered public. TCRdb reprocessed the public reads (quality trimming at Q25 with fastp, clone calling with MiXCR) and kept in-frame beta chains. Entries that share a CDR3 protein sequence are merged under the most common genes and DNA. TCRdb, rather than the study authors, made the V and J calls. The sample contains hundreds of thousands of distinct CDR3 sequences, 16% of them found a single time. 15% to 20% of the sample comes from the top ten.

This specimen belongs to a study of regulatory T cells in long-lasting Graves disease (dated by TCRdb to 2020 to 2023). As for the study more broadly: In the newly diagnosed Graves' disease group, patients had been taking antithyroid drugs for less than 3 months. Peripheral blood TCR sequencing and RNA sequencing compared persistent Graves' disease patients with newly diagnosed Graves' disease patients. The study was registered as a clinical trial and conducted in China. TCR sequencing covered about 13 persistent and 20 or so newly diagnosed Graves' disease patients, approximately 33 samples in total.

Overall study results and their limits: Only the TCR beta chain was sequenced and analyzed. The authors noted that the small sample size was a limitation that may lower accuracy. The study examined only peripheral blood because the primary lesion, thyroid tissue, could not be accessed. TRBV28, TRBJ1-2 and TRBJ2-5 were preferentially used in persistent disease, while TRBV20-1 and TRBJ2-1 were favored in newly diagnosed disease. A larger number of public clonotypes was shared among persistent patients (around 2,700) than among newly diagnosed patients (roughly 1,000). Compared with newly diagnosed patients, persistent Graves' disease patients had lower TCR Shannon entropy and fewer highly expanded clones, which suggests clonal expansion.

The intended sense of this specimen's time point label: newly diagnosed GD, antithyroid drugs for less than 3 months. RNA was extracted from PBMCs in TRIzol for both TCR sequencing and RNA sequencing. The diagnosis of Graves' disease followed American Thyroid Association guidelines. The patients came from an endocrinology department in Xi'an, China. Each patient gave 7 to 9.5 milliliters of peripheral blood, collected in an EDTA anticoagulant tube. PBMCs were isolated by Ficoll Paque Plus density gradient separation without further T cell sorting. An Agilent 2100 Bioanalyzer and agarose gel were used to check RNA quality, while a NanoDrop 2000 measured RNA concentration. A further study also used this sample, focusing on T cells in Graves' hyperthyroidism and ophthalmopathy. The second study's paper adds: Graves' hyperthyroidism was defined as stable when no progression to ophthalmopathy occurred over 18 months of follow-up. Hyperthyroidism patients were aged 18 to 65 years and newly diagnosed, with disease duration of less than 2 months. Patients with uncontrolled infections, other autoimmune diseases, pregnancy or lactation were excluded. Diagnoses were established on the basis of clinical symptoms, serum thyroxine and TRAb, thyroid ultrasound, and orbital computed tomography. A first-round RT-PCR of the TCR CDR3 used the HTBI primer set with the Qiagen OneStep RT-PCR kit. Most expanded thyroid clonotypes (frequency above 0.001) were also detected in blood, suggesting blood repertoires may reflect thyroid immune responses. Ophthalmopathy was separated from stable hyperthyroidism by a 13 V-J signature model, with approximately 90% sensitivity and roughly 81% specificity obtained in cross-validation and 80%/75% obtained in testing. In validation, the model predicted progression to ophthalmopathy a median of about 6.5 months before onset, with roughly 70% sensitivity and 72.22% specificity. TCR V-J signatures able to tell the groups apart were searched for in a discovery cohort of approximately 95 patients, of whom approximately 40 had Graves' ophthalmopathy and 55 to 65 had stable Graves' hyperthyroidism. An independent validation cohort of under 20 hyperthyroidism patients and 17 patients who later progressed to ophthalmopathy tested prospective prediction of ophthalmopathy. The roughly 94 discovery patients were randomly split 7:3 into training and test sets. In several Graves' hyperthyroidism patients, the study also compared T-cell repertoires from thyroid tissue with T-cell repertoires from blood. After sampling, hyperthyroidism patients received methimazole starting at 30 mg daily, and ophthalmopathy patients received high-dose intravenous methylprednisolone. Libraries were constructed in a second round of multiplex PCR, after which size selection and purification were performed. Paired-end sequencing of the libraries was performed with 100 bp reads on an Illumina HiSeq2000. SOAPnuke was used to process the raw data, throwing out any read that contained adapters or uncalled bases, had a mean Phred below 15, or lacked an exact constant-primer or identifier match. High-quality paired reads were merged with COPE v1.2.5, and unique nucleotide sequences were defined as clonotypes. MiTCR v1.1 was used to align the clonotypes against IMGT TRBV, TRBD and TRBJ reference segments. The analysis included only V-J combinations with a frequency above 0.0001, which together covered around 99% of the repertoires. A TCS score was defined as the ratio between F50 (clonal expansion) and ExV (chaos), using BLOSUM62-based TCRdist between CDR3 peptides within each V-J. Welch's t-statistics and random forest reduced around 520 V-J features to 13, which were used in a naive Bayes classifier (R e1071). No statistical method was used to set the sample size in advance, and investigators knew the group allocation. According to the paper, TCR Vbeta CDR3 sequencing was carried out on some 130 peripheral blood samples, which came from approximately 43 ophthalmopathy, some 73 hyperthyroidism and roughly 17 progressor patients.

Recombination joined TRBV7-6 with TRBJ2-1; the D gene cannot be named for sure. The material sequenced was peripheral blood mononuclear cells (PBMCs), taken at new diagnosis, from a patient treated with antithyroid drugs. This clonotype was obtained from a woman in her twenties or thirties with Graves disease. Donor details come from another sample of the same person, matched by shared clones. The nucleotide sequence is given as TGTGCCAGCAGCTTAGCGCTTTATAATGAGCAGTTCTTC. This sequence encodes CASSLALYNEQFF. With the rest looked up from the reference TRBV7-6 and TRBJ2-1 genes rather than sequenced, the full variable domain is GAGVSQSPRYKVTKRGQDVALRCDPISGHVSLYWYRQALGQGPEFLTYFNYEAQQDKSGLPNDRFSAERPEGSISTLTIQRTEQRDSAMYRCASSLALYNEQFFGPGTRLTVL.